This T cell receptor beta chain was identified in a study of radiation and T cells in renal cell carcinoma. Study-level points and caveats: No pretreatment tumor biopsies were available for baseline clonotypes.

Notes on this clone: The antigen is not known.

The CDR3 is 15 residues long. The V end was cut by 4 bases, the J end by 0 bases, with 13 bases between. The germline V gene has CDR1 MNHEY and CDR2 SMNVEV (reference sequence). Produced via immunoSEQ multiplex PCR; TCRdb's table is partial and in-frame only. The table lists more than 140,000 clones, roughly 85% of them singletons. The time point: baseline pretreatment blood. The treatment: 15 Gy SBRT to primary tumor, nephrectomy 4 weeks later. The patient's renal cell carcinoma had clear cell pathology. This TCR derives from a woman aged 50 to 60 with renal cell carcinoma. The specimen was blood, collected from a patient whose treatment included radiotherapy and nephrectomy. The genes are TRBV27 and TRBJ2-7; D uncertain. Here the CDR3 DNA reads TGTGCCAGCAGTTCCACCCTTGTAGTCTCCTACGAGCAGTACTTC. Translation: CASSSTLVVSYEQYF.